Listed here are 9 T cell receptor beta chains from one sample, sequenced in a study of cytomegalovirus exposure and HLA in healthy donors. The PCR ran on 60 Vbeta and 13 Jbeta primers. Method: immunoSEQ multiplex PCR; TCRdb's copy keeps in-frame clones and lacks some. Of 90,000 to 110,000 clones detected, 69% appear once; the ten largest clones hold 5% to 7%. The sample comprised PBMCs. Receptor source: a woman between 65 and 79 years old in good health and CMV-seropositive.

V is TRBV7-2 and J is TRBJ1-4, with no clear D. The CDR3 runs to 16 residues. Germline loops: CDR1 SGHTA, CDR2 FQGNSA. Trimming shortened V by 5 bases and J by 0 bases, and 13 bases separated the two germline ends. The DNA of the CDR3 is TGTGCCAGCAGCGCCCAATCAGGTTCAACTAATGAAAAACTGTTTTTT. Translation: CASSAQSGSTNEKLFF.

This rearrangement joins TRBV6-5 to TRBJ2-7; D is possibly TRBD2 (6 bases). The CDR3 has 14 amino acids. The V and J ends lost 7 bases and 6 bases respectively, with 19 bases between them. Germline lookup yields CDR1 MNHEY and CDR2 SVGAGI. The chain's CDR3 is CASKGAGWGFEQYF. The CDR3 nucleotides are TGTGCCAGCAAAGGGGCGGGGTGGGGGTTCGAGCAGTACTTC.

This clone has a handful of counts. V gene TRBV4-2 combines with J gene TRBJ2-1; the match to TRBD2 covers 12 bases. Germline values: CDR1 LGHNA, CDR2 YNFKEQ. V lost 4 bases and J lost 5; bases outside the gene matches: 9. This CDR3 is 17 amino acids long. The CDR3 loop reads CASSPTNLAGGNNEQFF. DNA for the CDR3: TGTGCCAGCAGCCCTACCAATCTAGCGGGGGGGAACAATGAGCAGTTCTTC.

This rearrangement joins TRBV5-1 to TRBJ2-7; TRBD1 aligns across 7 bases. The germline gives CDR1 SGHRS, CDR2 YFSETQ. There are 15 residues in the CDR3. Trimming took 0 bases from V and 5 from J; bases not matched to a gene: 8. CDR3 bases: TGCGCCAGCAGCTTGGCCACAAGACAGGGAGACGAGCAGTACTTC. Encoded protein: CASSLATRQGDEQYF.

This clone was counted only a few times. This rearrangement joins TRBV30 to TRBJ1-4; D possibly corresponds to TRBD1 (5 bases). Germline CDR1 reads GTSNPN; CDR2 reads SVGIG (reference sequence). Trimming removed 1 base from V and 2 bases from J, with 11 bases in between. This CDR3 region has 15 residues. CDR3 in DNA: TGTGCCTGGAGTGCCAGGGTTGGCACTAATGAAAAACTGTTTTTT. It is translated as CAWSARVGTNEKLFF.

This chain uses TRBV7-2 with TRBJ2-5; 7 positions match TRBD2. The V gene end was trimmed by 8 bases and the J gene end by 4 bases; junction bases not matched to a gene: 4. The CDR3 covers 12 residues. Germline V gives CDR1 SGHTA, CDR2 FQGNSA. Here the CDR3 reads CASGGGIETQYF. The DNA of the CDR3 is TGTGCCAGCGGGGGGGGAATAGAGACCCAGTACTTC.

In this sample, this clone turned up a few times. This chain connects TRBV10-3 to TRBJ1-1, with 9 bases that match TRBD1. CDR1 is ENHRY and CDR2 is SYGVKD in the germline V gene. The CDR3 is 15 amino acids. The V and J ends lost 4 bases and 1 base, in that order; junction bases with no gene match: 4. Here the CDR3 reads CAISGGQGGNTEAFF. The CDR3 bases are TGTGCCATCAGTGGGGGACAGGGAGGGAACACTGAAGCTTTCTTT.

The genes are TRBV5-1 and TRBJ2-7, with D maybe TRBD1 (5 bases). The length of the CDR3 is 14 residues. Trimming took 3 bases from V and 5 from J, leaving 15 bases between them. The germline V gene encodes CDR1 SGHRS and CDR2 YFSETQ. The CDR3 protein is CASSSVRAPHEQYF. The CDR3 region has the DNA TGCGCCAGCAGCTCGGTCAGGGCTCCCCACGAGCAGTACTTC.

The CDR3, as DNA: TGTGCCAGCTCACCACGCGGAGAGGCAGGGCGATGGTACGGCTATGGCTACACCTTC. Translating it yields CASSPRGEAGRWYGYGYTF. V gene TRBV18 combines with J gene TRBJ1-2, with D possibly matching TRBD1 (5 bases). Germline CDR1 KGHSH, CDR2 LQKENI. V shed 1 base and J shed 4 bases, with 25 bases lying between them. The CDR3 totals 19 residues.